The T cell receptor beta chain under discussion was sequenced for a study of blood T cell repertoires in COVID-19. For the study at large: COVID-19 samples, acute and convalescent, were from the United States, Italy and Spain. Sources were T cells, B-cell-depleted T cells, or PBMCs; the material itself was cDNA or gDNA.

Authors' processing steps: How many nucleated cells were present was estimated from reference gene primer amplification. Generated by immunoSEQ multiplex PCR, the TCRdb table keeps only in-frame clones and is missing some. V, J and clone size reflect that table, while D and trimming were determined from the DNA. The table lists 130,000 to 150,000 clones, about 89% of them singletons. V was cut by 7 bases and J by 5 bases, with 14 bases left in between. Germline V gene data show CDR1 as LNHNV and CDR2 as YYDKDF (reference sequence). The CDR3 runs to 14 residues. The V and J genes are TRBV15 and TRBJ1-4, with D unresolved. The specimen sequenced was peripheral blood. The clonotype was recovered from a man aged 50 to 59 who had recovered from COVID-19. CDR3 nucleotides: TGTGCCACCAAGGATGGTCAGCGGAATGAAAAACTGTTTTTT. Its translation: CATKDGQRNEKLFF.